The 29 T cell receptor beta chains listed next were all sequenced from one sample in a study of blood T cell repertoires in COVID-19. Sequenced by immunoSEQ multiplex PCR; TCRdb stores in-frame clones only, minus some. The data contain about 320,000 clones, roughly 88% of them seen just once; the ten biggest clones take up under 2%. The sequenced material came from peripheral blood. The receptor source for this set is a woman in her forties or fifties with acute or convalescent COVID-19.

In this sample, this clone turned up a few times. The genes are TRBV6-5 and TRBJ1-5, with a tentative D call TRBD1 (6 bases). The CDR3 totals 14 residues. V dropped 6 bases and J dropped 4 bases, with 13 bases sitting between them. Per the germline V gene, CDR1 is MNHEY and CDR2 is SVGAGI. CDR3 bases: TGTGCCAGCAGGGCAGGGGCTAGGAATCAGCCCCAGCATTTT. Amino acid sequence: CASRAGARNQPQHF.

The chain recombines TRBV5-1 with TRBJ2-3; D ambiguous. CDR1 is SGHRS, CDR2 YFSETQ, per germline. The V and J ends lost 6 bases and 2 bases respectively, with 10 bases between them. The CDR3 length is 13 residues. The CDR3: CASTVGSTDTQYF. As DNA, the CDR3 is TGCGCCAGCACCGTCGGGTCCACAGATACGCAGTATTTT.

The rearrangement links TRBV5-1 to TRBJ2-1; D gene ambiguous. V lost 6 bases and J lost 5, with 15 bases in between. The CDR3 is 14 amino acids. From germline, CDR1 is SGHRS and CDR2 YFSETQ. The DNA for the CDR3 is TGCGCCAGCATGTGGCGGAACCTCAACAATGAGCAGTTCTTC. This sequence encodes CASMWRNLNNEQFF.

The chain uses TRBV5-8 and TRBJ1-2; a possible D gene is TRBD1 (6 bases). The germline gives CDR1 SGHTS, CDR2 YDEGEE. The CDR3 loop spans 14 amino acids. Trimming shortened V by 7 bases and J by 3 bases, and 16 bases separated the two germline ends. The chain's CDR3 is CASAATGLDYGYTF. The CDR3 DNA reads as TGTGCCAGCGCGGCTACAGGGCTGGACTATGGCTACACCTTC.

J is TRBJ1-3 and V is TRBV11-2; TRBD1 agrees at 7 bases. Germline assignment: CDR1 SGHAT and CDR2 FQNNGV. The CDR3 has 17 residues. Trimming took 5 bases from V and 0 from J; bases not matched to a gene: 10. The CDR3 is CASSPRDSGHSGNTIYF. The CDR3 nucleotides are TGTGCCAGCAGCCCCCGGGACAGTGGGCACTCTGGAAACACCATATATTTT.

The chain uses TRBV5-1 and TRBJ1-1, with a weak D call TRBD1 (6 bases). Per germline, CDR1 SGHRS and CDR2 YFSETQ. V was cut by 3 bases and J by 0 bases, with 9 bases left in between. The CDR3 consists of 14 residues. The CDR3 region is CASSSGQMNTEAFF. The DNA of the CDR3 is TGCGCCAGCAGCTCGGGACAAATGAACACTGAAGCTTTCTTT.

The V gene is TRBV5-4, the J gene TRBJ2-7; D ambiguous. Germline-derived CDR1 and CDR2 are SGHNT and YYREEE (reference sequence). The V and J ends lost 0 bases and 2 bases respectively, with 9 bases between them. The CDR3 has 14 amino acids. The CDR3 region has the DNA TGTGCCAGCAGCTTGGGGGCAGTCCCCTACGAGCAGTACTTC. Its translation: CASSLGAVPYEQYF.

The gene calls are TRBV6-1 and TRBJ2-7; TRBD2 matches 9 bases. V dropped 3 bases and J dropped 3; count of bases not matched to a gene: 3. Germline V gene lookup returns CDR1 MNHNS and CDR2 SASEGT. The CDR3 runs to 14 residues. In DNA, the CDR3 is TGTGCCAGCAGTGACGCGGGAGGGTACTACGAGCAGTACTTC. Its translation is CASSDAGGYYEQYF.

V usage is TRBV24-1 and J usage is TRBJ2-1, with 7 positions matching TRBD2. The CDR3 loop spans 17 amino acids. The germline V gene encodes CDR1 KGHDR and CDR2 SFDVKD. After removal of 4 bases from V and 8 bases from J, the junction contained 16 bases not matched to a gene. The CDR3 nucleotides read TGTGCCACCAGTGACCCCCTGGCGGGAGCGTCCCCAGATGAGCAGTTCTTC. It specifies CATSDPLAGASPDEQFF.

This sequence joins TRBV2 and TRBJ1-5; 7 positions match TRBD1. Germline V gene sequence: CDR1 SNHLY, CDR2 FYNNEI. The CDR3 sequence is 13 residues long. After removal of 6 bases from V and 1 base from J, the junction contained 0 bases not matched to a gene. The CDR3 reads CASRGQSNQPQHF. The CDR3, as DNA: TGTGCCAGCAGGGGACAGAGCAATCAGCCCCAGCATTTT.

V gene TRBV27 combines with J gene TRBJ1-1, with TRBD1 matching 8 bases. The CDR3 is 16 amino acids. CDR1 is MNHEY and CDR2 is SMNVEV in the germline V gene (reference sequence). V lost 5 bases and J lost 0; bases outside the gene matches: 8. The CDR3 here is CASSTFSTGVNTEAFF. As DNA, the CDR3 is TGTGCCAGCAGTACTTTCTCGACAGGGGTGAACACTGAAGCTTTCTTT.

In DNA form, the CDR3 reads TGCGCCAGCAGCCAAGTTAATGCAGGGGATACCGGGGAGCTGTTTTTT. It specifies CASSQVNAGDTGELFF. The rearrangement uses TRBV4-3 and TRBJ2-2; D may be TRBD1 (6 bases). This CDR3 contains 16 residues. Germline CDR1 and CDR2: LGHNA and YSLEER. Trimming took off 1 base at V and 5 bases at J, with 14 bases between the two ends.

V and J are TRBV7-2 and TRBJ2-2; TRBD2 is a possible D gene (5 bases). Between the trimmed V and J ends, which lost 3 bases and 7 bases, there was a span of 15 bases. Germline V gives CDR1 SGHTA, CDR2 FQGNSA. The CDR3 covers 15 residues. CDR3 in amino acids: CASSFRGFKDGELFF. The CDR3 bases are TGTGCCAGCAGCTTTCGAGGGTTCAAAGACGGGGAGCTGTTTTTT.

V is TRBV9 and J is TRBJ1-1, with D maybe TRBD1 (6 bases). The CDR3 consists of 14 residues. Germline CDR1 reads SGDLS; CDR2 reads YYNGEE. V lost 3 bases to trimming and J lost 8 bases, with 17 bases between them. Written as DNA, the CDR3 is TGTGCCAGCAGCGGCTTGACAGGTCCTGTAGAAGCTTTCTTT. This gives the protein CASSGLTGPVEAFF.

The V call is TRBV6-1, the J call TRBJ2-7; 7 bases line up with TRBD2. The V segment lost 0 bases and the J segment 2 bases; nucleotides outside the gene matches: 4. The CDR3 runs 15 residues. Germline assignment: CDR1 MNHNS and CDR2 SASEGT. The CDR3 region is CASSEAQSGAYEQYF. The CDR3 DNA follows: TGTGCCAGCAGTGAAGCGCAGAGCGGGGCCTACGAGCAGTACTTC.

The CDR3 loop reads CASNHLWRAANYGYTF. The CDR3 bases are TGTGCCAGCAACCACCTCTGGAGGGCAGCTAACTATGGCTACACCTTC. The V and J genes are TRBV21-1 and TRBJ1-2. TRBV21-1 is described as a pseudogene. CDR3 size: 16 residues.

This clone was detected once. This specimen includes other DNA sequences encoding the same CDR3. This rearrangement joins TRBV28 to TRBJ2-7; D perhaps matches TRBD2 (6 bases). Germline V CDR1 and CDR2: MDHEN, SYDVKM. CDR3 size: 12 residues. Trimming stripped 2 bases from V and 4 bases from J, with 6 bases between. The CDR3: CASSLRGYEQYF. CDR3 nucleotides: TGTGCCAGCAGTTTACGGGGGTACGAGCAGTACTTC.

The chain uses TRBV9 and TRBJ2-3; TRBD2 matches 9 bases. V lost 4 bases to trimming and J lost 4 bases; unmatched junction nucleotides: 7. Germline-derived CDR1 and CDR2 are SGDLS and YYNGEE. This CDR3 spans 15 amino acids. The CDR3 spells CASSPRGRAADTQYF. DNA of the CDR3: TGTGCCAGCAGCCCTCGCGGGAGGGCAGCAGATACGCAGTATTTT.

This chain uses TRBV29-1 with TRBJ1-2; 7 positions match TRBD1. The CDR3 has 13 amino acids. V gave up 7 bases and J gave up 4 bases; unmatched junction bases: 9. The germline gives CDR1 SQVTM, CDR2 ANQGSEA. The CDR3 is CSATGDLFYGYTF. The CDR3 coding sequence is TGCAGCGCCACAGGGGACTTATTCTATGGCTACACCTTC.

This clone was found once. V is TRBV4-3 and J is TRBJ2-5; TRBD1 agrees at 12 bases. The CDR3 is made up of 16 amino acids. V was clipped by 4 bases and J by 5 bases; unmatched bases: 8. Germline V gives CDR1 LGHNA, CDR2 YSLEER. CDR3 nucleotides: TGCGCCAGCAGCCTGGGACAGGGGGCGCCTATGGAGACCCAGTACTTC. As protein: CASSLGQGAPMETQYF.

The genes are TRBV19 and TRBJ2-1; TRBD1 aligns across 7 bases. CDR1 is LNHDA, CDR2 SQIVND, per germline (reference sequence). With 6 bases clipped from V and 3 bases from J, the junction kept 8 bases outside the gene matches. The CDR3 length is 15 residues. The CDR3: CASRFTGENYNEQFF. CDR3 bases: TGTGCCAGTAGGTTTACAGGGGAAAACTACAATGAGCAGTTCTTC.

This chain joins TRBV5-4 and TRBJ2-7; 8 bases are a match to TRBD2. Unmatched junction bases numbered 5, after V lost 4 bases and J lost 2 bases. Germline values: CDR1 SGHNT, CDR2 YYREEE (reference sequence). The CDR3 length is 14 residues. The CDR3 sequence is CASSHPGGTYEQYF. The DNA of the CDR3 is TGTGCCAGCAGCCATCCGGGAGGGACCTACGAGCAGTACTTC.

This chain connects TRBV4-2 to TRBJ1-4; D not certain. Germline CDR1 LGHNA, CDR2 YNFKEQ. V lost 6 bases and J lost 3, with 14 bases in between. The CDR3 length is 15 residues. The CDR3 sequence is CASSMGGQANEKLFF. The CDR3 DNA reads TGTGCCAGCAGTATGGGTGGGCAAGCTAATGAAAAACTGTTTTTT.

The rearrangement uses TRBV18 and TRBJ2-3; possible D gene TRBD2, 6 bases. Trimming removed 6 bases from V and 8 bases from J, with 21 bases in between. Per germline, CDR1 KGHSH and CDR2 LQKENI. The CDR3 is 15 residues long. The CDR3 DNA sequence: TGTGCCAGCTCCATCCACCCGACTAGTTCAGCTACGCAGTATTTT. Protein sequence: CASSIHPTSSATQYF.

This chain joins TRBV28 and TRBJ2-7; no clear D gene. CDR3 length equals 12 residues. The V gene lost 3 bases and the J gene lost 1 base, with 4 bases spanning the gap. The germline V gene has CDR1 MDHEN and CDR2 SYDVKM. CDR3 amino acids: CASSFISYEQYF. The DNA of the CDR3 is TGTGCCAGCAGTTTTATATCCTACGAGCAGTACTTC.

The rearrangement uses TRBV2 and TRBJ2-1; no clear D gene. The CDR3 length is 14 residues. V lost 4 bases, J lost 4 bases, and 11 bases lay in between. Germline lookup yields CDR1 SNHLY and CDR2 FYNNEI. The CDR3 bases are TGTGCCAGCAGTGGTAACAGTTATTACAATGAGCAGTTCTTC. Translating gives CASSGNSYYNEQFF.

The chain is built from TRBV11-1 and TRBJ2-3, with TRBD1 matching 12 bases. The CDR3 spans 16 residues. The germline V gene encodes CDR1 SGHAT and CDR2 FQDESV (reference sequence). V dropped 3 bases and J dropped 5; count of bases not matched to a gene: 6. The CDR3, as DNA: TGTGCCAGCAGCTTCAGGGGGGACAGGGGGCAAGATACGCAGTATTTT. Amino acids: CASSFRGDRGQDTQYF.

This clone occurred a few times. This chain connects TRBV21-1 to TRBJ2-7; the table names TRBD2, a call not compared with the DNA. TRBV21-1 is a pseudogene. This CDR3 contains 18 residues. This CDR3 reads CASSCWGTSGRCFYEQYF. In DNA, the CDR3 is TGTGCCAGCAGCTGTTGGGGAACTAGCGGGAGGTGTTTCTACGAGCAGTACTTC.

This chain links TRBV29-1 with TRBJ2-1; weak D call: TRBD1 (6 bases). V was pared by 5 bases and J by 7 bases, with 12 bases between. Looked up from germline, CDR1 is SQVTM and CDR2 is ANQGSEA. The length of the CDR3 is 12 residues. The CDR3, as DNA: TGCAGCGTTCGAAAACAGGGTAATGAGCAGTTCTTC. Protein sequence: CSVRKQGNEQFF.